Listed here are 7 T cell receptor beta chains from one sample, sequenced in a study of T cell repertoires in cytomegalovirus infection. TCRdb itself ran the reads through MiXCR, one entry per CDR3 protein. Seen here are a few hundred thousand distinct CDR3 sequences, roughly 46% observed once, and the top ten hold around two fifths. Their recognized antigens are unknown. The sample here was cultured PBMCs, taken from culture after CMV antigen stimulation. These receptors were collected from a human donor in good health (CMV status not recorded). Some clones in this sample may be carry-over from other donors' samples.

The chain is built from TRBV20-1 and TRBJ2-1; D perhaps matches TRBD1 (5 bases). The V gene's germline CDR1 is DFQATT and CDR2 SNEGSKA (reference sequence). The CDR3 totals 15 residues. Trimming shortened V by 5 bases and J by 8 bases, and 22 bases separated the two germline ends. The CDR3 sequence is CSAGARADHWDEQFF. DNA for the CDR3: TGCAGTGCTGGGGCCAGGGCGGACCATTGGGATGAGCAGTTCTTC.

J is TRBJ2-7 and V is TRBV11-2; a possible D gene is TRBD1 (5 bases). V was cut by 5 bases and J by 3 bases, with 14 bases left in between. The CDR3 runs 14 residues. The germline V gene has CDR1 SGHAT and CDR2 FQNNGV. The CDR3 sequence is CASSQTPGLYEQYF. The CDR3, as DNA: TGTGCCAGCAGCCAGACCCCAGGGCTCTACGAGCAGTACTTC.

The chain uses TRBV3-1 and TRBJ2-5, with 10 bases identical to TRBD2. The CDR3 loop spans 18 amino acids. Trimming cost V 1 base and J 5 bases; bases outside gene matches: 13. The germline CDR1 and CDR2 sequences are LGHDT and YNNKEL (reference sequence). The DNA for the CDR3 is TGTGCCAGCAGCCAAGGTTCCTCCAGCGGGGGGGCCGGGGAGACCCAGTACTTC. This translates into CASSQGSSSGGAGETQYF.

The chain carries TRBV7-6 and TRBJ2-2; TRBD2 agrees at 7 bases. CDR1 is SGHVS, CDR2 FNYEAQ, per germline. The CDR3 contains 18 residues. J gave up 5 bases and V 2 bases, and 14 bases lay outside the gene matches. This CDR3 is CASSLYPLRTSGTGELFF. As DNA, the CDR3 is TGTGCCAGCAGCTTATATCCCCTCAGGACTAGTGGTACCGGGGAGCTGTTTTTT.

Points on this clonotype: One junction end does not reproduce the germline sequence, and a read error may be involved. The chain combines TRBV4-1 with TRBJ2-7; 8 nucleotides align to TRBD1. Germline loops: CDR1 MGHRA, CDR2 YSYEKL. There are 17 residues in the CDR3. CDR3 coding DNA: TGTGCCAGCAGCCAACAAAGAGGCGGGACAGGAGGCTACGAGCAGTACTTC. Protein: CASSQQRGGTGGYEQYF.

This clonotype was observed a handful of times. J is TRBJ1-2 and V is TRBV7-2, with D unresolved. Germline-derived CDR1 and CDR2 are SGHTA and FQGNSA. V gave up 1 base and J gave up 3 bases, with 9 bases separating them. CDR3 length: 14 amino acids. The CDR3 sequence: CASSLVDGHYGYTF. DNA of the CDR3: TGTGCCAGCAGCTTAGTCGACGGACACTATGGCTACACCTTC.

The V and J genes are TRBV6-1 and TRBJ1-5; TRBD1 agrees at 8 bases. The ends lost 1 base at V and 8 bases at J; junction bases unmatched: 4. The CDR3 totals 14 residues. Germline CDR1 MNHNS, CDR2 SASEGT. In DNA, the CDR3 is TGTGCCAGCAGTGAAGGAGACAGGGGCGAGCCCCAGCATTTT. As protein: CASSEGDRGEPQHF.